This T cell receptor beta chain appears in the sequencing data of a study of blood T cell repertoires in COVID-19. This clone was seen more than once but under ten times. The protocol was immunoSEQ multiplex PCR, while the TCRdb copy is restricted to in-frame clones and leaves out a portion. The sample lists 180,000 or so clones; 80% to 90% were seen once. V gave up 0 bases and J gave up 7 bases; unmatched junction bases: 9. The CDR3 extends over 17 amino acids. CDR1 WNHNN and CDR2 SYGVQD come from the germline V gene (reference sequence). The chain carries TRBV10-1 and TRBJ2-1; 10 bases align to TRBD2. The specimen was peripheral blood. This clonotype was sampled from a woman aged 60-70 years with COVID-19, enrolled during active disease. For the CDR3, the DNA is TGCGCCAGCAGTGAGTCTCGGGGTAGCGGGAGGCAGAATGAGCAGTTCTTC. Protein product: CASSESRGSGRQNEQFF.